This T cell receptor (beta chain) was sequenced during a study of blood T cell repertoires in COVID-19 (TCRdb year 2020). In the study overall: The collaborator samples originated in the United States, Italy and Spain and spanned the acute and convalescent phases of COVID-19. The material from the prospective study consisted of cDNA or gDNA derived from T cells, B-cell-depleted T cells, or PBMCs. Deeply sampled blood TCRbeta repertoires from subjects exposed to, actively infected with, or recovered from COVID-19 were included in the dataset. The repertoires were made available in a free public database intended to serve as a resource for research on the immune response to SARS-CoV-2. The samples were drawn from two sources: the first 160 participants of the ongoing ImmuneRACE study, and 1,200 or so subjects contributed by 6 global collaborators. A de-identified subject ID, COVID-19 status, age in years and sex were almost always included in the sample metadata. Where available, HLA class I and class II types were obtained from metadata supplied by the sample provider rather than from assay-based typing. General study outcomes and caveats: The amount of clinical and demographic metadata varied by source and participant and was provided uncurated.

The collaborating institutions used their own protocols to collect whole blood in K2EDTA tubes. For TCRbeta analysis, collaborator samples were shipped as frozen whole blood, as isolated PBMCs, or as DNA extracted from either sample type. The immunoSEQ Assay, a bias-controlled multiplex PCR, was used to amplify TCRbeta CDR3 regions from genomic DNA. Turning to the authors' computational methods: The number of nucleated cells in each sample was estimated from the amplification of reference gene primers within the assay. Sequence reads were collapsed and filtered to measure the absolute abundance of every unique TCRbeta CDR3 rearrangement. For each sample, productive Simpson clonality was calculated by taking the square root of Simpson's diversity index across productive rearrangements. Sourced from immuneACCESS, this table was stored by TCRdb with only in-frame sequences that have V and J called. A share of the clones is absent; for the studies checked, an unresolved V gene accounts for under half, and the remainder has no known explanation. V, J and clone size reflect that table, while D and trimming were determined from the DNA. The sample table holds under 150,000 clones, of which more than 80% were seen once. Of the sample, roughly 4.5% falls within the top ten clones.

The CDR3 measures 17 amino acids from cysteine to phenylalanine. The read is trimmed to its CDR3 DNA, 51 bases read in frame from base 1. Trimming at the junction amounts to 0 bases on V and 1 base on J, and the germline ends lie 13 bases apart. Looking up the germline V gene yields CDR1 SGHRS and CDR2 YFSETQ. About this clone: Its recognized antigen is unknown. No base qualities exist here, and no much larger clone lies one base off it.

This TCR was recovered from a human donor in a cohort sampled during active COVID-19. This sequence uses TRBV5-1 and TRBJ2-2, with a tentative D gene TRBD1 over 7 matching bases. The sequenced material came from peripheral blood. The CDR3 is CASSLGQGGWNTGELFF. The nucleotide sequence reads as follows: TGCGCCAGCAGCTTGGGGCAGGGGGGCTGGAACACCGGGGAGCTGTTTTTT.